This T cell receptor (beta chain) was captured by sequencing in a study of shared clonotypes between healthy human individuals. Note on this clone: The antigen is not known.

General study points: Naive subsets generally had larger estimated richness than memory subsets. Non-shared clonotypes were found to have lower generation probabilities than the clonotypes that were shared by all four of the sorted-subset donors. Depth was large, yet rarefaction showed that sorted-subset sequencing was incomplete.

Several immunoSEQ 96-well plates shared each subset's DNA, each plate a replicate. TCRdb keeps only in-frame clones here, not all; method: immunoSEQ multiplex PCR. This table holds around 510,000 clones, approximately 95% found once. The clonotype comes from a woman in her 30s in good health. Specimen: naive CD4+ T cells sorted from blood. Subset indicated: CD45RA+ positively selected.

The CDR3 spells CASSPRGPSQETQYF. The CDR3 nucleotides are TGTGCCAGCTCACCAAGGGGACCTTCCCAAGAGACCCAGTACTTC. The chain carries TRBV18 and TRBJ2-5; D may match TRBD1 or TRBD2 (5 bases each). Deletions cut 2 bases from V and 1 base from J, with 11 bases between. This CDR3 region has 15 residues. From germline, CDR1 is KGHSH and CDR2 LQKENI.